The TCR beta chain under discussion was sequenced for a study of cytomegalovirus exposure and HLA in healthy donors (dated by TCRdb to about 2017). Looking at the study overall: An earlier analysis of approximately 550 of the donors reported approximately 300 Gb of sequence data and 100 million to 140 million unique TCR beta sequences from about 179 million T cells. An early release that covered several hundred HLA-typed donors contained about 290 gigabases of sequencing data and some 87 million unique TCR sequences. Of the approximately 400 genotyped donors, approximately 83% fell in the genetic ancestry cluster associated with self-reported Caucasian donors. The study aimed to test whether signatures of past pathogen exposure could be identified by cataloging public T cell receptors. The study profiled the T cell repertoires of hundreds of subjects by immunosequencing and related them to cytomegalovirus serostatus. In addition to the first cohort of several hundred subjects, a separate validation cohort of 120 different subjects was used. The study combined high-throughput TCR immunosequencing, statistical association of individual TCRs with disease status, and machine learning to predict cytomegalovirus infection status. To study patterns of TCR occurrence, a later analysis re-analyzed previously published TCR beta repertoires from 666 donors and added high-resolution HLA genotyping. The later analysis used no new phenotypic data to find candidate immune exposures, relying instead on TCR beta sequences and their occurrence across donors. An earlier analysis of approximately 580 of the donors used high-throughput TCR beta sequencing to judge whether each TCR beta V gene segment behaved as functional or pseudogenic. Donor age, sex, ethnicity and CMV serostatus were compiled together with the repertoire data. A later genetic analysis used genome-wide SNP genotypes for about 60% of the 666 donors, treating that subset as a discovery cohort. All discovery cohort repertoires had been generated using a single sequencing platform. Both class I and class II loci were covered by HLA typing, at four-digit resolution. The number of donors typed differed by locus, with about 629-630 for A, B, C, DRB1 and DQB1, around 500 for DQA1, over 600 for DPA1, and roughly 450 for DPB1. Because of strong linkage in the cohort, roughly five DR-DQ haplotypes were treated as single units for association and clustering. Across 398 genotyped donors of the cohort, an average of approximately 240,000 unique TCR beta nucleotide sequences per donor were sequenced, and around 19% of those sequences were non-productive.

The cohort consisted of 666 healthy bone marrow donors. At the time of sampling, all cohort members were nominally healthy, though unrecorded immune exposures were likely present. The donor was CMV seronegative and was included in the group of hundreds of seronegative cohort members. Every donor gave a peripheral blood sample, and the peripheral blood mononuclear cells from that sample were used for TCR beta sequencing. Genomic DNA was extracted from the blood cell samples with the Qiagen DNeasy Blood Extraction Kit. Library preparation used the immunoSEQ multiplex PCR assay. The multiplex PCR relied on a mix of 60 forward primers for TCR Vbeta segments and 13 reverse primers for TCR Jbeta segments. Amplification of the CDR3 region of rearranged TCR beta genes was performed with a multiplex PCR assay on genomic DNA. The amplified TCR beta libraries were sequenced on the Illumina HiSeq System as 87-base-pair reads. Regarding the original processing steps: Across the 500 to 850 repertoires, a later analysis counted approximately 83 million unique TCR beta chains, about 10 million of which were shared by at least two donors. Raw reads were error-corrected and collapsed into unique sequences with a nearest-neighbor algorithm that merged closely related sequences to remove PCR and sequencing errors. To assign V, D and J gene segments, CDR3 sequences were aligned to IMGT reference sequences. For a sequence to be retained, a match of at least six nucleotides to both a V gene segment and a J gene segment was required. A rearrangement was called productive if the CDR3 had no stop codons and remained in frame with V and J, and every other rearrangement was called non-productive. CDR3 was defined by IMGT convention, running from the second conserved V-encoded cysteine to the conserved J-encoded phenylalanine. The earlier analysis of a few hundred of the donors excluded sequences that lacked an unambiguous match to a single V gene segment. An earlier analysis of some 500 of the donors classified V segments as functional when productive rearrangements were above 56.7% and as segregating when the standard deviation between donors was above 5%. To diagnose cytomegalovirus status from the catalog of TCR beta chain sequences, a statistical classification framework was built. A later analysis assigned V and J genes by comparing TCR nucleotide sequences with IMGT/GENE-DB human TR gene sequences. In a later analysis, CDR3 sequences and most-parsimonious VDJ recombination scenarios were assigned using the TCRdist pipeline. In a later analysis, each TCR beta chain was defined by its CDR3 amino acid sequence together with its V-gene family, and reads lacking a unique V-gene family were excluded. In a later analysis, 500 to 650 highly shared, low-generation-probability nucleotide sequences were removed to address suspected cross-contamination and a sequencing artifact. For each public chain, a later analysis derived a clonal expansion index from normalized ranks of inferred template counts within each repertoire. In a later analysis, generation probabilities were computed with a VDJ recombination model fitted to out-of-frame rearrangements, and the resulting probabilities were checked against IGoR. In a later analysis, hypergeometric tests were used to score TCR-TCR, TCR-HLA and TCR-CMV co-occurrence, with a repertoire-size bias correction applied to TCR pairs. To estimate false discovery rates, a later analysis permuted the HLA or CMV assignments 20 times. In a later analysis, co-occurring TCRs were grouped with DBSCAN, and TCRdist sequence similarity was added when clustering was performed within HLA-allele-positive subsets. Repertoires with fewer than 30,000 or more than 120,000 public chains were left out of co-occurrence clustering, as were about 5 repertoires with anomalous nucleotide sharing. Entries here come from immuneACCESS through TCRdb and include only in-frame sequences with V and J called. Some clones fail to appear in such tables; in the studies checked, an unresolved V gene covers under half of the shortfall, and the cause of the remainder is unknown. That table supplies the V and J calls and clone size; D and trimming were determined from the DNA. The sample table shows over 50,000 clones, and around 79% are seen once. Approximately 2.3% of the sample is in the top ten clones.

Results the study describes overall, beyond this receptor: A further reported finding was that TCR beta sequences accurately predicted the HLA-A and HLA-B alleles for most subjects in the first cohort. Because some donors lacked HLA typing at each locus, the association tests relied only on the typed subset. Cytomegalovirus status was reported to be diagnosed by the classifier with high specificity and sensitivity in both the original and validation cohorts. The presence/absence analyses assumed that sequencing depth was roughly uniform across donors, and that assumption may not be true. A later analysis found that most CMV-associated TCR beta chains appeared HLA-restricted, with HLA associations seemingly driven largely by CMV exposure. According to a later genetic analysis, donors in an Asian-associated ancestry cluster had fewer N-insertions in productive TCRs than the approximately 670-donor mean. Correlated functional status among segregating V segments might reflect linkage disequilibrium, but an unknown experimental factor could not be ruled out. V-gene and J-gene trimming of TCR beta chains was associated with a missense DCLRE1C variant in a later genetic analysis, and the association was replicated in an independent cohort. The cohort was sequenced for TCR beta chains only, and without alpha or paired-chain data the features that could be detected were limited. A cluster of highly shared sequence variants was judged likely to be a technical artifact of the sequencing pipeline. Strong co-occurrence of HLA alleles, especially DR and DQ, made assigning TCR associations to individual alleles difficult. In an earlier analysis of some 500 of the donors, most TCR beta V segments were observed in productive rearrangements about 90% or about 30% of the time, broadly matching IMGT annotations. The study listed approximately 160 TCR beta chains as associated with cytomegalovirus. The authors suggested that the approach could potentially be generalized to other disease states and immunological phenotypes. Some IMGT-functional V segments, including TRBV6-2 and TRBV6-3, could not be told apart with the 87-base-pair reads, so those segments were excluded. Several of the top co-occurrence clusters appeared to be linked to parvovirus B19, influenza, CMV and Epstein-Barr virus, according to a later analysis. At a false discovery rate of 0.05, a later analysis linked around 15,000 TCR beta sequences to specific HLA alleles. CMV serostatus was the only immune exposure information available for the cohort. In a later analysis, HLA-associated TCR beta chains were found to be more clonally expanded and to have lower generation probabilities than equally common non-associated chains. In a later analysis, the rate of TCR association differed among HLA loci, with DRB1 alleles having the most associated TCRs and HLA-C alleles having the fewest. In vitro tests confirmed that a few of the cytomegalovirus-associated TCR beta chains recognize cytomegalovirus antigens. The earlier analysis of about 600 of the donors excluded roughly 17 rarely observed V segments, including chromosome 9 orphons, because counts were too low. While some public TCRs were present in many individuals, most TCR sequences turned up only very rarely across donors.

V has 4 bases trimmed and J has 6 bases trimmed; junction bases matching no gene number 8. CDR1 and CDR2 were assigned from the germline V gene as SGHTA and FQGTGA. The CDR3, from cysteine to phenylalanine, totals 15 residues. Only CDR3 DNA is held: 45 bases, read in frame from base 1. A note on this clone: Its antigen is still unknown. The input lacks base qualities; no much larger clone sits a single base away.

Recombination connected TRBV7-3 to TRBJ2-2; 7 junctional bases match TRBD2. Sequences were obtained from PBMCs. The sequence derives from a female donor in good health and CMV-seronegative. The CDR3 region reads CASSSGTMGSGELFF. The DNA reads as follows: TGTGCCAGCAGCTCCGGGACTATGGGGTCCGGGGAGCTGTTTTTT.